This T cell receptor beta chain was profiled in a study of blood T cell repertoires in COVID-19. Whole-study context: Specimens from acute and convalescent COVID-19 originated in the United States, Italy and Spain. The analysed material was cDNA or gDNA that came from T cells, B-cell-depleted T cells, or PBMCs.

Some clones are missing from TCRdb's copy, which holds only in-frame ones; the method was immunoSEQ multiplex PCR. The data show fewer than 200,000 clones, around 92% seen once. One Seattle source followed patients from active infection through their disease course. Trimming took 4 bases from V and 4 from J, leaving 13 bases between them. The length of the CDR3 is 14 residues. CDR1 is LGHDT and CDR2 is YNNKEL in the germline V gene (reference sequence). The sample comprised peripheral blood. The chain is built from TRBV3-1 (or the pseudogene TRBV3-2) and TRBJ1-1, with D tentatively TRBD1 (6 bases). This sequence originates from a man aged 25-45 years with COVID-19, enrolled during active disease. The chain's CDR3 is CASSPRGKSTEAFF. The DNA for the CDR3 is TGTGCCAGCAGCCCGAGGGGGAAGAGCACTGAAGCTTTCTTT.